This T cell receptor beta chain came from a study of prognosis after radiotherapy for stage I lung cancer. Study-wide results and caveats: Patients' TRBV and TRBJ gene usage reportedly differed by presence or absence of metastases.

As for this clonotype: Its specificity is unknown.

This CDR3 region has 15 residues. The V segment lost 2 bases and the J segment 6 bases; nucleotides outside the gene matches: 7. Germline loops: CDR1 MNHNS, CDR2 SASEGT. Template was genomic DNA; TCR beta CDR3 amplified in two multiplex PCR rounds. The use of primers specific to each TRBV and TRBJ gene characterized first-round PCR. A single record per CDR3 protein comes from TCRdb applying MiXCR to the multiplex PCR reads. In the table there are tens of thousands of distinct CDR3 sequences, less than 50% of which are singletons. The material was PBMCs, obtained before or after stereotactic body radiation therapy (not recorded which). The source of this sequence is a donor at least 50 years old with non-small cell lung cancer. V usage is TRBV6-1 and J usage is TRBJ1-3; TRBD1 matches 7 bases. The CDR3 loop reads CASSERRDSPNTIYF. As DNA, the CDR3 is TGTGCCAGCAGTGAACGTAGGGACAGCCCAAACACCATATATTTT.